In this sample, the clone carrying this T cell receptor beta chain turned up a few times. As yet, its antigen is unknown. This sample is part of a study of tumor-infiltrating lymphocytes in primary liver carcinoma. Study-level information: Staged T1-T3 N0M0, the tumors had sizes that ranged from roughly 4 to 11 cm across. Samples had roughly 3.65 to 7.5 million productive TCRbeta reads, comparable between tissue types.

Study-wide results and caveats: Bulk unsorted sampling precluded comparing CD4+ and CD8+ repertoires.

Germline trimming cut 3 bases from V and 2 bases from J; bases unmatched to any gene: 9. CDR3 size: 16 residues. The template, around 540 ng total RNA, yielded TCR beta cDNA made with a constant-region primer. Libraries covering TCR beta were generated through three nested multiplex PCR rounds (using a slightly modified ARM-PCR). Use of TRBV1-TRBV30 forward primers with a C-beta reverse primer characterized the first two PCR rounds, which lasted around 9 cycles each. TCRdb reprocessed the multiplex PCR reads via MiXCR and lists one record per CDR3 protein. The sample shows 150,000 to 200,000 distinct CDR3 sequences, about 61% of them seen only once. Out of unsorted whole blood came the blood RNA, and germline DNA was extracted as well. Roughly 4.3 milliliters of peripheral blood were collected before surgery.

The sample comprised peripheral blood. V usage is TRBV5-3 and J usage is TRBJ2-5; TRBD1 matches 8 bases. TRBV5-3 is known as an ORF, though its function is uncertain. The clonotype was recovered from a woman aged 60-70 years with primary liver carcinoma and hepatitis B virus infection. The CDR3 here is CARSSRDRQTQETQYF. CDR3 nucleotides: TGTGCCAGAAGCTCGCGGGACAGGCAAACTCAAGAGACCCAGTACTTC.